This is a list of T cell receptor beta chains from one sample in a study of T-cell reconstitution after alpha-beta-depleted transplantation in children. TCRdb used MiXCR to reprocess the PCR reads, holding one entry per CDR3 protein. The sample holds 700,000 to 850,000 distinct CDR3 sequences, 15% to 20% seen once. The sample was PBMCs, mostly from graft donor cells, taken 360 days after TCRalphabeta/CD19-depleted stem cell transplant. The receptor source for this set is a male patient younger than 18 who had a stem cell transplant for acute lymphoblastic leukemia, so the T cells may come from the graft donor. CDR3s include the opening cysteine and the closing phenylalanine or tryptophan.

V gene: TRBV4-2
CDR3 protein: CASSQAANTGELFF

V gene: TRBV7-6
CDR3 protein: CASSLGPVSPLHF

V gene: TRBV19
CDR3 protein: CASKGLAGVHNEQFF

V gene: TRBV7-8
CDR3 protein: CASSLPRRESETQYF

V gene: TRBV6-1
CDR3 protein: CASSASEGKNTEAFF

V gene: TRBV29-1
CDR3 protein: CSVKGGSVADTQYF

V gene: TRBV18
CDR3 protein: CASSPDVIVAEAFF

V gene: TRBV7-3
CDR3 protein: CASSSGDRTQYF

V gene: TRBV5-1
CDR3 protein: CASSLAASGRANEQFF

V gene: TRBV27
CDR3 protein: CASRGEGWSYEQYF

V gene: TRBV5-1
CDR3 protein: CASSYPGPAGDIQYF

V gene: TRBV23-1
CDR3 protein: CASSQFETGSVWETQYF

V gene: TRBV30
CDR3 protein: CAWSRDRVKYYEQYF

V gene: TRBV4-1
CDR3 protein: CASSQSTGALRRETQYF

V gene: TRBV20-1
CDR3 protein: CSARRGGNTYEQYF

V gene: TRBV7-3
CDR3 protein: CASSLTPRVSGIGNEQFF

V gene: TRBV11-2
CDR3 protein: CASSLDRETRWQETQYF

V gene: TRBV5-1
CDR3 protein: CASSLGSGSLNEQYF

V gene: TRBV20-1
CDR3 protein: CSAPPQTGHYGYTF

V gene: TRBV4-1
CDR3 protein: CASSQVGQGSSEAFF

V gene: TRBV5-1
CDR3 protein: CASSLEGPENTEAFF

V gene: TRBV14
CDR3 protein: CASSQENTGTGSEKLFF

V gene: TRBV5-1
CDR3 protein: CASSSVTGGGNEQFF

V gene: TRBV2
CDR3 protein: CASSRGAGANVLTF

V gene: TRBV9
CDR3 protein: CASTRDFFNTGELFF

V gene: TRBV5-1
CDR3 protein: CASSFGGLNTEAFF

V gene: TRBV20-1
CDR3 protein: CSALAGGLQETQYF

V gene: TRBV18
CDR3 protein: CASSPWAIQETQYF

V gene: TRBV4-2
CDR3 protein: CASSQEVPGLATGSYNEQFF